This is a list of T cell receptor beta chains from one sample in a study of technical replicates of blood from a handful of donors. The data were produced by immunoSEQ multiplex PCR, yet TCRdb's version contains in-frame clones alone and is incomplete. Altogether fewer than 85,000 clones are present, about 93% being singletons, with the ten largest covering over 0.2%. The specimen was T cells isolated from PBMCs. These receptors were taken from a human donor in good health. The CDR3 runs from the conserved cysteine through the conserved F or W. Each record gives: J gene, D gene, V gene, CDR3 protein. The D gene is left open where the match is weak.

J gene: TRBJ2-1; D gene: NA; V gene: TRBV25-1; CDR3 protein: CASSPSVLVDEQFF
J gene: TRBJ2-5; D gene: NA; V gene: TRBV7-8; CDR3 protein: CASIPPDSRETQYF
J gene: TRBJ2-1; D gene: TRBD2; V gene: TRBV13; CDR3 protein: CASTGLAPPGEQFF
J gene: TRBJ1-4; D gene: NA; V gene: TRBV19; CDR3 protein: CASSREGRRGDEKLFF
J gene: TRBJ2-1; D gene: NA; V gene: TRBV6-4; CDR3 protein: CASSDWGHNNEQFF
J gene: TRBJ1-2; D gene: TRBD1; V gene: TRBV5-1; CDR3 protein: CASSWGQGADYGYTF
J gene: TRBJ1-4; D gene: NA; V gene: TRBV6-5; CDR3 protein: CASSSRIADEKLFF
J gene: TRBJ1-5; D gene: NA; V gene: TRBV6-6; CDR3 protein: CASTPTGGFNQPQHF
J gene: TRBJ1-1; D gene: NA; V gene: TRBV5-1; CDR3 protein: CASRDRQMNTEAFF
J gene: TRBJ2-7; D gene: TRBD2; V gene: TRBV11-2; CDR3 protein: CASSLVTSGPIYEQYF
J gene: TRBJ2-5; D gene: TRBD2; V gene: TRBV28; CDR3 protein: CASTREGGEGQETQYF
J gene: TRBJ2-1; D gene: NA; V gene: TRBV5-4; CDR3 protein: CASSSQSRRELNEQFF
J gene: TRBJ2-7; D gene: NA; V gene: TRBV5-1; CDR3 protein: CASSLEAGFYEQYF
J gene: TRBJ2-2; D gene: NA; V gene: TRBV2; CDR3 protein: CASSKTGTAGELFF
J gene: TRBJ2-7; D gene: TRBD2; V gene: TRBV15; CDR3 protein: CATSRAITSGNYEQYF
J gene: TRBJ1-3; D gene: NA; V gene: TRBV25-1; CDR3 protein: CASSVPLGNTIYF
J gene: TRBJ2-7; D gene: TRBD1; V gene: TRBV29-1; CDR3 protein: CSVLPQGVYEQYF
J gene: TRBJ2-7; D gene: NA; V gene: TRBV6-5; CDR3 protein: CASTEPGSGYEQYF
J gene: TRBJ1-6; D gene: TRBD1; V gene: TRBV6-5; CDR3 protein: CASRGQGSYNSPLHF
J gene: TRBJ1-4; D gene: NA; V gene: TRBV5-1; CDR3 protein: CASSLAKEVGEKLFF
J gene: TRBJ2-7; D gene: NA; V gene: TRBV25-1; CDR3 protein: CASSDSYEQYF
J gene: TRBJ2-6; D gene: TRBD1; V gene: TRBV19; CDR3 protein: CASSILAGQGATPGANVLTF
J gene: TRBJ1-1; D gene: NA; V gene: TRBV25-1; CDR3 protein: CASSEYNRREAFF
J gene: TRBJ2-7; D gene: TRBD1; V gene: TRBV19; CDR3 protein: CASRGQRAYEQYF
J gene: TRBJ1-1; D gene: NA; V gene: TRBV7-9; CDR3 protein: CASSANSWAPNTEAFF
J gene: TRBJ2-2; D gene: TRBD2; V gene: TRBV5-4; CDR3 protein: CASSLAGGGELFF
J gene: TRBJ2-1; D gene: TRBD2; V gene: TRBV7-9; CDR3 protein: CASSPGTSGGVRGPNEQFF
J gene: TRBJ1-5; D gene: NA; V gene: TRBV7-9; CDR3 protein: CASSASGDQPQHF
J gene: TRBJ2-7; D gene: TRBD2; V gene: TRBV27; CDR3 protein: CASSLTLGLAGSYEQYF
J gene: TRBJ2-7; D gene: TRBD1; V gene: TRBV7-6; CDR3 protein: CASSLVQGDLHEQYF
J gene: TRBJ2-3; D gene: NA; V gene: TRBV4-1; CDR3 protein: CASSQEYRANADTQYF
J gene: TRBJ1-1; D gene: NA; V gene: TRBV11-2; CDR3 protein: CASSSEGFWGTEAFF
J gene: TRBJ1-4; D gene: NA; V gene: TRBV30; CDR3 protein: CAGGRDGGEKLFF
J gene: TRBJ2-7; D gene: TRBD1; V gene: TRBV18; CDR3 protein: CASLVGQGYEQYF
J gene: TRBJ1-1; D gene: NA; V gene: TRBV5-1; CDR3 protein: CASSSGGLYLNTEAFF
J gene: TRBJ2-3; D gene: NA; V gene: TRBV28; CDR3 protein: CASSSPGPLDTQYF
J gene: TRBJ2-1; D gene: TRBD2; V gene: TRBV19; CDR3 protein: CASTFSGRIYNEQFF
J gene: TRBJ2-5; D gene: TRBD2; V gene: TRBV19; CDR3 protein: CASSIRTSGGKHQETQYF
J gene: TRBJ1-4; D gene: TRBD1; V gene: TRBV7-7; CDR3 protein: CASSSGTGHEKLFF
J gene: TRBJ2-5; D gene: TRBD2; V gene: TRBV10-1; CDR3 protein: CASSDSLGREGRETQYF
J gene: TRBJ1-5; D gene: TRBD1; V gene: TRBV5-1; CDR3 protein: CASSAGQGEPQHF
J gene: TRBJ2-3; D gene: NA; V gene: TRBV28; CDR3 protein: CASSLWPSGDTQYF
J gene: TRBJ1-1; D gene: NA; V gene: TRBV30; CDR3 protein: CAWSVGEATEAFF
J gene: TRBJ1-1; D gene: NA; V gene: TRBV23-1; CDR3 protein: CASSRGRGGTEAFF
J gene: TRBJ2-7; D gene: NA; V gene: TRBV19; CDR3 protein: CASSIGGVYEQYF
J gene: TRBJ2-1; D gene: TRBD2; V gene: TRBV5-1; CDR3 protein: CASSPWTSGRANRSYNEQFF
J gene: TRBJ1-2; D gene: NA; V gene: TRBV2; CDR3 protein: CASAPPIPGKGDYGYTF
J gene: TRBJ1-1; D gene: NA; V gene: TRBV4-1; CDR3 protein: CASSHWDTQEAFF
J gene: TRBJ1-1; D gene: NA; V gene: TRBV21-1; CDR3 protein: CASSKVANTEAFF